This TCR beta chain derives from a study of brain T cells in children with intractable seizures. General observations from the study: Absence of clones before surgery may stem from lower sequencing depth. HCMV serostatus was not known, and viral specificity came from CDR3 similarity only.

The CDR3 runs 14 residues. CDR1 and CDR2 from the germline V gene are SGHDT and YYEEEE. With 2 bases removed from V and 6 bases from J, the gap between germline ends came to 15 bases. The sequenced cases were selected for having the highest brain T cell transcript signatures. At least one anti-epileptic drug was given before surgery. Assay used: immunoSEQ multiplex PCR; TCRdb lists only in-frame clones, some missing. The repertoire holds about 80,000 clones, with around 91% as singletons. As regards this clone: What it binds is not known.

The chain recombines TRBV5-6 with TRBJ2-7, with D possibly matching TRBD2 (5 bases). The source is a girl aged 2 to 10 with Rasmussen encephalitis and intractable seizures. The sample here was peripheral blood, taken at surgery. The CDR3 spells CASSFSSKWSEQYF. CDR3 bases: TGTGCCAGCAGCTTCTCTAGCAAGTGGAGCGAGCAGTACTTC.